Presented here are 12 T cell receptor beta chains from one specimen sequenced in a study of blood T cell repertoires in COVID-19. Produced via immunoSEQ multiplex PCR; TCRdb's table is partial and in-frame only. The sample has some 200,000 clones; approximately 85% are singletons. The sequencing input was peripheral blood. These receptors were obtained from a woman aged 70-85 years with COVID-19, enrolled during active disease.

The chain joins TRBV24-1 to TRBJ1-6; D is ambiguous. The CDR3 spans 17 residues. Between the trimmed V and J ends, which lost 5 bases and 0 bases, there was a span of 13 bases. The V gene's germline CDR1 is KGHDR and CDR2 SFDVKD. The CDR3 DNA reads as TGTGCCACCAGTGCCGGCGGGCCGAGCTCCTATAATTCACCCCTCCACTTT. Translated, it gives CATSAGGPSSYNSPLHF.

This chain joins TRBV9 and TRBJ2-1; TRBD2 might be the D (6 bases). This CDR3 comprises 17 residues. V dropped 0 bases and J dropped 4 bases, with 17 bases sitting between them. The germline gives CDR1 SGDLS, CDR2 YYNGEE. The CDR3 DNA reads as TGTGCCAGCAGCGTAGAGGACGGGGGATCTGGGTACAATGAGCAGTTCTTC. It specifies CASSVEDGGSGYNEQFF.

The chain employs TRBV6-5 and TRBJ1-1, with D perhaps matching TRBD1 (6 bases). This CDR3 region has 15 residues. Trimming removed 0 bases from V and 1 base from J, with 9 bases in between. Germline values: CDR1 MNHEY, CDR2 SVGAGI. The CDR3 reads CASSYSGQTNTEAFF. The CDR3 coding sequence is TGTGCCAGCAGTTACTCCGGACAGACGAACACTGAAGCTTTCTTT.

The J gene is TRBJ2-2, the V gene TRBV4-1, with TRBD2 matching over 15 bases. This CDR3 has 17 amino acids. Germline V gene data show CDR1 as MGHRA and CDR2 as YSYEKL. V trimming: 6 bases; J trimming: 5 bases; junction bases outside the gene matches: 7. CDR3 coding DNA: TGCGCCAGCAGTCTGGGACTAGCGGGAGGCGGGACCGGGGAGCTGTTTTTT. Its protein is CASSLGLAGGGTGELFF.

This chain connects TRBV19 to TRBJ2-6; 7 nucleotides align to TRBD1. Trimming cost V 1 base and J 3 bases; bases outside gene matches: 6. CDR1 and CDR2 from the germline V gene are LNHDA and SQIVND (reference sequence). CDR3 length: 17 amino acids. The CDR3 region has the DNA TGTGCCAGTAGTATAGCGTCGACAGGGAGTGGGGCCAACGTCCTGACTTTC. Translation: CASSIASTGSGANVLTF.

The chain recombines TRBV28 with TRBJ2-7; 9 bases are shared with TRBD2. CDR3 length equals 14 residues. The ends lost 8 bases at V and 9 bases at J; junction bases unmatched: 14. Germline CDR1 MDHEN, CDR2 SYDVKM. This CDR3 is CASGGSGSSLGQYF. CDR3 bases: TGTGCCAGCGGTGGTAGCGGGAGTAGTTTGGGGCAGTACTTC.

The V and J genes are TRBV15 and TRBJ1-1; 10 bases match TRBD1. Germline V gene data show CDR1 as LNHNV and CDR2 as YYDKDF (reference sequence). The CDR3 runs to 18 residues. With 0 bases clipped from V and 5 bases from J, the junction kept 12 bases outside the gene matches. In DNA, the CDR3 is TGTGCCACCAGCAGAGATCGACAGGGGGCGAGGAGAGGTACTGAAGCTTTCTTT. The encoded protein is CATSRDRQGARRGTEAFF.

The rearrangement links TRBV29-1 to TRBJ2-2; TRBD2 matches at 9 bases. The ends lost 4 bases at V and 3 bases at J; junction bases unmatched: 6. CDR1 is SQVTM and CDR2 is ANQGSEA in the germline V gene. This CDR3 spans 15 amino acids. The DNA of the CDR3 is TGCAGCGTTGGTGTGGTAGCGGGAGACACCGGGGAGCTGTTTTTT. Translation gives CSVGVVAGDTGELFF.

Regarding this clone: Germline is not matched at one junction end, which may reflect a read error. CDR3 DNA sequence: TGTGCCAGCAGCTTGCGGGGGACCTCCTTCAATGAGCAGTTCTTC. Protein: CASSLRGTSFNEQFF. V usage is TRBV5-6 and J usage is TRBJ2-1; maybe TRBD2 (6 bases). Looked up from germline, CDR1 is SGHDT and CDR2 is YYEEEE. CDR3 length: 15 amino acids.

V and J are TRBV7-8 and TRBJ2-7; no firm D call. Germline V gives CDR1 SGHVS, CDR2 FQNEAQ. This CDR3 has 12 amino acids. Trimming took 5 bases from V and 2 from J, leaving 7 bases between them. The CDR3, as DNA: TGTGCCAGCAGCCAACTGGCCTACGAGCAGTACTTC. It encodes CASSQLAYEQYF. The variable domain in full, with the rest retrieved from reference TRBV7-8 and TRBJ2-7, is GAGVSQSPRYKVAKRGQDVALRCDPISGHVSLFWYQQALGQGPEFLTYFQNEAQLDKSGLPSDRFFAERPEGSVSTLKIQRTQQEDSAVYLCASSQLAYEQYFGPGTRLTVT.

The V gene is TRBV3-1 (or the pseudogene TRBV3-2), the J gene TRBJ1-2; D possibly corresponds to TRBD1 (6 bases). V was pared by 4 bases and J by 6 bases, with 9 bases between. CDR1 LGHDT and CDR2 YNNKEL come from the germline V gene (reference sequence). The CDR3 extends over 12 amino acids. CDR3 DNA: TGTGCCAGCAGCCTTCCAGGGGATGGCTACACCTTC. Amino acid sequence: CASSLPGDGYTF.

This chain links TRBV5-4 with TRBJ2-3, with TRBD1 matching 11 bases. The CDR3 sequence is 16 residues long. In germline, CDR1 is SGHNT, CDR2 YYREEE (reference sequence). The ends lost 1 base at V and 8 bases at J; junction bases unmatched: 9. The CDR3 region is CASSLNLDRGRGTQYF. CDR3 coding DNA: TGTGCCAGCAGCTTGAATCTGGACAGGGGGCGAGGTACGCAGTATTTT.